This T cell receptor beta chain is drawn from a study of blood T cells in healthy people across ages. The study's findings and limits: With age, beta diversity per million T cells declined roughly linearly, significantly by approximately 40. Unknown CMV status may confound age-related changes in expanded clones. Fewer expanded clones and more diversity marked long-lived versus aged donors.

Every donor contributed ten milliliters of peripheral blood by blood draw. A sample-barcoded 5' primer and a J-beta primer mix were used in a second PCR of roughly 6 to 11 cycles. TCRdb passed the 5' RACE reads through MiXCR, listing each CDR3 protein once. The table shows about 970,000 distinct CDR3 sequences, with roughly 51% occurring only once. J lost 4 bases, V lost 2 bases, and 6 bases had no gene match. Germline-derived CDR1 and CDR2 are SGHRS and YFSETQ. The CDR3 is 15 amino acids. Points on this clonotype: Its antigen is unidentified.

Sequencing was performed on blood. V gene TRBV5-1 combines with J gene TRBJ2-7; 10 bases match TRBD2. This receptor was obtained from a woman aged 55-75 years in good health. The CDR3 sequence is CASSFLGLASYEQYF. The CDR3 DNA is TGCGCCAGCAGCTTCTTGGGACTAGCGTCTTACGAGCAGTACTTC. Together with reference TRBV5-1 and TRBJ2-7, the CDR3 gives the full variable domain: KAGVTQTPRYLIKTRGQQVTLSCSPISGHRSVSWYQQTPGQGLQFLFEYFSETQRNKGNFPGRFSGRQFSNSRSEMNVSTLELGDSALYLCASSFLGLASYEQYFGPGTRLTVT.